One TCR beta chain is described in this entry. Only in-frame clones appear in the TCRdb table, and some are missing; sequencing was by immunoSEQ multiplex PCR. In the table there are about 330,000 clones, 65% to 85% of which are singletons. These data are taken from a study of blood T cell repertoires in COVID-19. At the level of the study: T cells, B-cell-depleted T cells, or PBMCs supplied cDNA or gDNA.

V lost 3 bases and J 4 bases, leaving 12 bases between the germline ends. The germline gives CDR1 SGHTA, CDR2 FQGNSA. The CDR3 spans 15 residues. Material: peripheral blood. The TCR originated in a woman in her forties or fifties with acute or convalescent COVID-19. The chain carries TRBV7-2 and TRBJ2-2; the D is unclear. The CDR3 DNA is TGTGCCAGCAGCTTCCTTAGCAGTTCCACCGGGGAGCTGTTTTTT. Translation: CASSFLSSSTGELFF.